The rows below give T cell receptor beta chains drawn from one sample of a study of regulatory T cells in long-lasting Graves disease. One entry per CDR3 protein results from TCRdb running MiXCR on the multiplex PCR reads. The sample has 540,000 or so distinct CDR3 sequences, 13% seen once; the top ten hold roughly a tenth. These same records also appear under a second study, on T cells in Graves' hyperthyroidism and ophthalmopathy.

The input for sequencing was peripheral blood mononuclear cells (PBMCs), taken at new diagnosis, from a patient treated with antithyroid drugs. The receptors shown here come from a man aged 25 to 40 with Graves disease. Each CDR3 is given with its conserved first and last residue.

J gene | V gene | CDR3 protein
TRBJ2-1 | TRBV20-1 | CSARVVIAGYEQFF
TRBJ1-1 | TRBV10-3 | CAISDTGGNTEAFF
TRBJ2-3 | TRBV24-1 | CATGTSTDTQYF
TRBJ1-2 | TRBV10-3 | CAISAARWGAGSGRYTF
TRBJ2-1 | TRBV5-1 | CASSLASGRLPRLSEQFF
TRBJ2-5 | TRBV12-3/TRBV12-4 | CASSFDTREETQYF
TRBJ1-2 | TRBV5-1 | CASSLYQLVGGYTF
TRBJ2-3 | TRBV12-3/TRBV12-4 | CASGRLAGTDTQYF
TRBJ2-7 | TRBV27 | CASTLYEQYF
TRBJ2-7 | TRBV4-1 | CASSQRGGGYYEQYF
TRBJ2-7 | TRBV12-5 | CASGLVLGGDRGYEQYF
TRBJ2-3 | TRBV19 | CASSRPKGTSGSTDTQYF
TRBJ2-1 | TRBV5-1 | CASTMREGRNEQFF
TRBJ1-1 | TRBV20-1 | CSARDQGPKGAFF
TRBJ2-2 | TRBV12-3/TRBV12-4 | CASSLDRAGLAAIFANTGELFF
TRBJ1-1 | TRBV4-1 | CASSHRVSIGTEAFF
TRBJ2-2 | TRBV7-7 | CANQPGLANTGELFF
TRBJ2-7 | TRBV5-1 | CASSFFGTSSYEQYF
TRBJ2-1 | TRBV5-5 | CASSLERRPTYNEQFF
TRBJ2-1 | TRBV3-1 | CASSQVISRTSSRPNEQFF
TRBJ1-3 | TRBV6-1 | CASTTRQSSGNTIYF
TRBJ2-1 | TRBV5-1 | CASSLGTGAYNEQFF
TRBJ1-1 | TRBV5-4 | CASSSTRSPEAFF
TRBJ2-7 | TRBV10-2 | CASIPSSLYEQYF
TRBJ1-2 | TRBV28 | CATYYTSNYGYTF
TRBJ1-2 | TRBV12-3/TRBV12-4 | CASSLIFLARINYGYTF
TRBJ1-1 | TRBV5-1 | CASSLNGFLTYAAAPEAFF
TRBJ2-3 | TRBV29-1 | CSVEGGRTSTDTQYF
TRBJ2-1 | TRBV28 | CASSGRGAPTEQFF
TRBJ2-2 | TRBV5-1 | CASSLVPDNTGELFF
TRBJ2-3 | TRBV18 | CASSPPTSGGTDTQYF
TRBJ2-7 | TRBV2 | CASSGTGSFYEQYF
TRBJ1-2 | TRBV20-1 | CSAPVQDNYGYTF
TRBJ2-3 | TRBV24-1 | CATGFGGTDTQYF
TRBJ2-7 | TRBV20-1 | CSANNNGQINEQYF
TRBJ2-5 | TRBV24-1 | CATSDSAGLLQEAQYF
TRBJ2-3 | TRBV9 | CASSVGQLTDTQYF
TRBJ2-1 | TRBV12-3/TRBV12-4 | CAVGTSGVYNEQFF
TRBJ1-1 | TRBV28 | CASSLGVRVNTEAFF
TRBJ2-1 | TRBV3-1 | CASSQRLANYNEQFF
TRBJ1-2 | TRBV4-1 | CASSQDSRLGTF
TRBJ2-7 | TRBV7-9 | CASSLAHGSKSYEQYF
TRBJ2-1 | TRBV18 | CASSPRRDSASHEQFF
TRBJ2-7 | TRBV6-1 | CASSDGAVFTYEQYF
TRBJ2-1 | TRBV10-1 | CASTGGRAGGSFEQFF
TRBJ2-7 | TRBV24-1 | CATSDLMGGEQYF
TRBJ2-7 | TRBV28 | CASSYPGTGYEQYF
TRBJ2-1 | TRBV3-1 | CASSQGMASGREGQFF